There are a few counts of the clone carrying this T cell receptor beta chain. Its antigen is undetermined. The CDR3 is made up of 15 amino acids. V was clipped by 6 bases and J by 0 bases, with 12 bases between them. The germline CDR1 and CDR2 sequences are LGHNA and YNFKEQ. Patients had blood sampled at baseline and again on cycle 4 day 1 and cycle 7 day 1. These data are taken from a study of OX40 agonist ivuxolimab in advanced cancers. Libraries were prepared by immunoSEQ multiplex PCR; TCRdb keeps only in-frame clonotypes and omits some of them. This table has just under 65,000 clones, 75% to 90% appearing once. Findings and limits, study-wide: The study observed clonal expansion of CD4+ and CD8+ blood T cells by week 6 at 0.1 to 3.0 mg/kg.

The receptor's source is an adult with an advanced solid tumor such as melanoma, head and neck, liver or kidney cancer. The specimen comprised CD4+ or CD8+ T cells sorted from blood, sampled in a trial of the OX40 agonist ivuxolimab. The chain employs TRBV4-2 and TRBJ1-5, with D hard to call. CDR3 nucleotides: TGTGCCAGCAGTAATGTGGGGTCTAGCAATCAGCCCCAGCATTTT. Its protein product is CASSNVGSSNQPQHF.